The rows below give T cell receptor beta chains drawn from one sample of a study of OX40 agonist ivuxolimab in advanced cancers. The method was immunoSEQ multiplex PCR; TCRdb's version includes in-frame clones alone and lacks a portion of them. The profile shows some 100,000 clones, over 75% of them singletons. The input for sequencing was CD4+ or CD8+ T cells sorted from blood, taken in a trial of the OX40 agonist ivuxolimab. These receptors all stem from an adult with an advanced solid tumor such as melanoma, head and neck, liver or kidney cancer. Each CDR3 is given with its conserved first and last residue. Fields, in order: clone size, V gene, J gene, D gene, CDR3 DNA, CDR3 protein. The D gene is left open where the match is weak. Expanded clones get a size class; other rows say once, few or many, or leave the size out.

NA	TRBV19	TRBJ2-7	TRBD2	TGTGCCAGTAGTCTAGGGACTAGCAGCACCTACGAGCAGTACTTC	CASSLGTSSTYEQYF
NA	TRBV19	TRBJ2-2	TRBD2	TGTGCCAGTAGTTCCGACCACTCTAGCGGGAGTCGATTGGCCGGGGAGCTGTTTTTT	CASSSDHSSGSRLAGELFF
once	TRBV4-1	TRBJ1-4	TRBD1	TGCGCCAGCAGCCAAGAGGGGACAGGGGGTGAAAAACTGTTTTTT	CASSQEGTGGEKLFF
NA	TRBV7-2	TRBJ2-3	NA	TGTGCCAGCAGCTTAGCCTCGGGATCAGATACGCAGTATTTT	CASSLASGSDTQYF
NA	TRBV11-2	TRBJ1-3	NA	TGTGCCAGCAGCCGCGAAGGGGGCTCTGGAAACACCATATATTTT	CASSREGGSGNTIYF
NA	TRBV28	TRBJ2-5	TRBD2	TGTGCCAGCAGTTTATTAGGGACTAGCGGGAGCCTAGAGACCCAGTACTTC	CASSLLGTSGSLETQYF
NA	TRBV7-9	TRBJ2-7	TRBD2	TGTGCCAGCAGCTTTACCGGGAGGACCGAGCAGTACTTC	CASSFTGRTEQYF
NA	TRBV7-2	TRBJ2-1	NA	TGTGCCAGCAGCTTGTCGCTAGCGTCCACCTGGTACAATGAGCAGTTCTTC	CASSLSLASTWYNEQFF
few	TRBV27	TRBJ1-4	TRBD1	TGTGCCAGCAGTTTAAGGAGGACAGGGAATGAAAAACTGTTTTTT	CASSLRRTGNEKLFF
NA	TRBV6-6	TRBJ2-3	NA	TGTGCCAGCAGTTACGGGGCCCGAAGAGATACGCAGTATTTT	CASSYGARRDTQYF
NA	TRBV19	TRBJ2-3	TRBD1	TGTGCCAGTAGGGACAGGGCCACAGATACGCAGTATTTT	CASRDRATDTQYF
NA	TRBV18	TRBJ2-1	NA	TGTGCCAGCTCACCATTTGACCGAAATGAGCAGTTCTTC	CASSPFDRNEQFF
NA	TRBV2	TRBJ2-6	NA	TGTGCCAGCACCTTCGACCGGGTTGGGGCCAACGTCCTGACTTTC	CASTFDRVGANVLTF